A selection of T cell receptor beta chains follows, all from one sample in a study of shared clonotypes between healthy human individuals. Generated by immunoSEQ multiplex PCR, the TCRdb table keeps only in-frame clones and is missing some. Of fewer than 650,000 clones listed, roughly four fifths are singletons. Sample: PBMCs. Receptor source: a woman in her thirties or forties in good health. Some clones in this sample may be carry-over from other donors' samples. The CDR3 runs from the conserved cysteine through the conserved F or W.

cdr3_aa j_call v_call
CASSLQPGTGWETQYF TRBJ2-5 TRBV7-2
CASSSGQGAVGNQPQHF TRBJ1-5 TRBV19
CASSQDRGLAASYEQYF TRBJ2-7 TRBV4-2
CASSTGTAETQYF TRBJ2-5 TRBV7-3
CASSLDRGDQPQHF TRBJ1-5 TRBV10-2
CASSQDGTGHEKLFF TRBJ1-4 TRBV4-1
CAWAPGLLEGTGELFF TRBJ2-2 TRBV30
CASSLQGIGETQYF TRBJ2-5 TRBV5-4
CSVAPTGGIYGCTF TRBJ1-2 TRBV29-1
CASSYGLAYEQYF TRBJ2-7 TRBV5-5
CASSLKVGEKLFF TRBJ1-4 TRBV27
CASSVGVGSYNEQFF TRBJ2-1 TRBV9
CASRLAGQTDTQYF TRBJ2-3 TRBV5-1
CASTTRDRVGYTF TRBJ1-2 TRBV19
CASSYFEDRGGAFF TRBJ1-1 TRBV6-6
CAISSQRPAARLAAYEQYF TRBJ2-7 TRBV10-3
CASSFSGTGAYNEQFF TRBJ2-1 TRBV7-9
CATNIGASYEQYF TRBJ2-7 TRBV28
CASSSGAAGYEQYF TRBJ2-7 TRBV18
CASQNQETQYF TRBJ2-5 TRBV2
CASSDGTSAQETQYF TRBJ2-5 TRBV9
CASSDSGLAGGYGEQFF TRBJ2-1 TRBV6-4
CASSPRTLQETQYF TRBJ2-5 TRBV9
CASSLDSTNNEQFF TRBJ2-1 TRBV7-6
CASSAVREGEQFF TRBJ2-1 TRBV10-1
CASSVLDRTYEQYF TRBJ2-7 TRBV28
CASNLGQGASGANVLTF TRBJ2-6 TRBV27
CASSYSRGLWETQYF TRBJ2-5 TRBV6-5
CASSLVGRGYTF TRBJ1-2 TRBV4-2
CASSLGTTLNEQFF TRBJ2-1 TRBV5-4
CAWRGSYQETQYF TRBJ2-5 TRBV30
CATSREEFGTGLDEQYF TRBJ2-7 TRBV15
CASSPGHGQGYEQYF TRBJ2-7 TRBV18
CASSPPTSRFHEQYF TRBJ2-7 TRBV7-2
CAISESDLGANEKLFF TRBJ1-4 TRBV10-3
CASSFPTGGAGQPQHF TRBJ1-5 TRBV6-6
CASSLAVRTGGLGSYEQYF TRBJ2-7 TRBV7-7